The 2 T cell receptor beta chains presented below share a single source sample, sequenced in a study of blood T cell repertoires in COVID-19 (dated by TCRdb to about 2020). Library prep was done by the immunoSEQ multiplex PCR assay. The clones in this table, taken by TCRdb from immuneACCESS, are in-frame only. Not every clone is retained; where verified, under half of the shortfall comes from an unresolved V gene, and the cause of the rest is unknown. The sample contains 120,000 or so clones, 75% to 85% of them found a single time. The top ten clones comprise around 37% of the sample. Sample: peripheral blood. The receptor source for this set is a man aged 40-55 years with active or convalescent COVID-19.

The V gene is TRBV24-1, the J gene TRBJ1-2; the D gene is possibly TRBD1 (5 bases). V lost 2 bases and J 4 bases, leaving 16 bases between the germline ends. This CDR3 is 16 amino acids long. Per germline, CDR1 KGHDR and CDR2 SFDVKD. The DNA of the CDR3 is TGTGCCACCAGTGATTCCGCCCGGGGAGGGACCTATGGCTACACCTTC. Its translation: CATSDSARGGTYGYTF.

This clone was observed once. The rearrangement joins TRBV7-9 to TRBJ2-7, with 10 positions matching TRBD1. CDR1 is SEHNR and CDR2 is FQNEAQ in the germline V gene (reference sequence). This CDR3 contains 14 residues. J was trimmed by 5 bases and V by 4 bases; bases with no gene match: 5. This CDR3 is CASSSRQGADEQYF. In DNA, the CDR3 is TGTGCCAGCAGCTCACGACAGGGGGCTGACGAGCAGTACTTC.